The rows below give T cell receptor beta chains drawn from one sample of a study of T cell repertoires in cytomegalovirus infection. Their recognized antigens are unknown. TCRdb re-derived calls from the reads in MiXCR, one entry per CDR3 protein. This sample has 700,000 to 900,000 distinct CDR3 sequences, with almost 30% found just once. Sequenced material: cultured CD8+ T cells from PBMCs, taken from culture after CMV antigen stimulation. The receptors here all came from a human donor in good health (CMV status not recorded). Some clones in this sample may be carry-over from other donors' samples. Each CDR3 is given with its conserved first and last residue.

V	length	CDR3
TRBV15	16	CATSKVRAGGLNEQFF
TRBV20-1	14	CSARQGYMNTEAFF
TRBV7-9	14	CASSRTGRINTIYF
TRBV12-5	14	CASGLTPMNTEAFF
TRBV7-9	17	CASSFIWGSGGDNEQFF
TRBV6-2/TRBV6-3	20	CASSFSRLAGDLLAQETQYF
TRBV11-2	12	CAIRASYNEQFF
TRBV7-9	17	CASSLTSGGPSNNEQFF
TRBV10-2	14	CASQDVRRYNEQFF
TRBV19	16	CASSTSHRGGNQPQHF
TRBV11-2	17	CASSFWDSLLAKNIQYF
TRBV6-6	17	CASSYSIPGVVYNEQFF
TRBV5-1	15	CASSTKSSGANVLTF
TRBV6-2/TRBV6-3	15	CASSPTQGRNQPQHF
TRBV6-5	14	CASSYAGGVRELFF
TRBV28	15	CASSFLLADYNEQFF
TRBV7-9	14	CASSYWGVQETQYF
TRBV29-1	13	CSVGMELQETQYF
TRBV7-2	13	CASSSRGGNEQFF
TRBV11-3	13	CASSGLGAGELFF
TRBV7-8	15	CASSRLAGGYNEQFF
TRBV7-6	17	CASSQRAGGPRTDTQYF
TRBV4-1	15	CASSQDPSGGTEAFF
TRBV5-1	14	CASSHRGQGLSYTF
TRBV9	17	CASSNKNRVAGANVLTF
TRBV2	12	CASPKRDSGAFF
TRBV6-5	15	CASSYSYGQAYEQYF
TRBV2	14	CASSTGTGEDEQFF
TRBV6-5	14	CASSYSPGGETQYF
TRBV19	16	CASSRDRGEANEKLFF
TRBV7-6	18	CASSPRVKPRSNTGELFF
TRBV4-2	21	CASSQDPTGWLGGRSYNEQFF
TRBV7-9	15	CASSLRIAGEETQYF
TRBV10-2	18	CASSESLSRTGRQETQYF
TRBV6-1	14	CASRGQGAYQPQHF
TRBV9	17	CASSSSGPRQGGYGYTF
TRBV7-6	16	CASSHPDSGLGETQYF
TRBV6-6	15	CASSYSRGPSYEQYF
TRBV6-2/TRBV6-3	16	CASSSDSFTGANVLTF
TRBV7-8	17	CASSSPQGAYSNQPQHF
TRBV6-1	18	CASSEYPGGPISGNTIYF
TRBV6-5	16	CASSYGDPISTDTQYF
TRBV6-5	14	CASSEQGANQPQHF
TRBV7-2	15	CASSVRDRVNRELFF
TRBV6-6	16	CASSYQGDYSNQPQHF
TRBV24-1	15	CATSDPRDRAETQYF
TRBV12-3/TRBV12-4	14	CASSLRGVSYEQYF
TRBV27	14	CASSLSVPKNIQYF
TRBV7-2	19	CASSLYGPTARRDDSPLHF
TRBV14	15	CASSQERSWADTQYF